This passage covers 31 T cell receptor beta chains from one sample sequenced in a study of memory CD4+ T cells and cytomegalovirus serostatus. Single viable CD3+CD4+CD8-CD45RO+ cells were sorted as the memory CD4+ T cells. TCRdb's table, derived via immunoSEQ multiplex PCR, lists solely in-frame clones and lacks some. The sample carries under 50,000 clones, roughly three quarters recorded once. The source material was memory CD4+ T cells from blood. These receptors all stem from an adult in good health and CMV-seronegative.

The chain uses TRBV7-2 and TRBJ1-1; TRBD1 might be the D (5 bases). Trimming removed 5 bases from V and 4 bases from J, with 11 bases in between. The CDR3 is 13 residues long. The V gene's germline CDR1 is SGHTA and CDR2 FQGNSA. CDR3 DNA: TGTGCCAGCAGCCTACAGGTGGGCACTGAAGCTTTCTTT. Its translation is CASSLQVGTEAFF.

The V and J genes are TRBV7-2 and TRBJ1-3, with 8 nucleotides matching TRBD1. The CDR3 totals 15 residues. V shed 8 bases, J shed 2 bases, and the junction held 8 bases outside the gene matches. Germline CDR1 and CDR2: SGHTA and FQGNSA. This CDR3 reads CASCRTGTAGNTIYF. CDR3 nucleotide sequence: TGTGCCAGCTGCCGGACAGGGACGGCTGGAAACACCATATATTTT. The complete variable domain, with remaining parts taken from reference TRBV7-2 and TRBJ1-3, reads GAGVSQSPSNKVTEKGKDVELRCDPISGHTALYWYRQSLGQGLEFLIYFQGNSAPDKSGLPSDRFSAERTGGSVSTLTIQRTQQEDSAVYLCASCRTGTAGNTIYFGEGSWLTVV.

The V and J genes are TRBV19 and TRBJ2-3; 8 bases line up with TRBD1. CDR1 and CDR2 from the germline V gene are LNHDA and SQIVND (reference sequence). The CDR3 consists of 16 residues. Trimming took 4 bases from V and 2 from J; bases not matched to a gene: 8. The CDR3 is CASSTGQVIHTDTQYF. The CDR3 bases are TGTGCCAGTAGTACGGGACAGGTCATCCACACAGATACGCAGTATTTT.

The chain has TRBV7-2 and TRBJ2-7; 7 bases map to TRBD1. In germline, CDR1 is SGHTA, CDR2 FQGNSA. CDR3 length: 14 residues. Losses at the gene ends were 5 bases for V and 6 bases for J; bases not matched to a gene: 10. As DNA, the CDR3 is TGTGCCAGCAGCCCTGAGGGGGCCCCTAGCGAGCAGTACTTC. It yields the protein CASSPEGAPSEQYF.

This rearrangement joins TRBV18 to TRBJ2-7, with D unresolved. CDR3 size: 13 residues. Germline V gives CDR1 KGHSH, CDR2 LQKENI. V lost 2 bases and J lost 2, with 7 bases in between. The CDR3 spells CASSPMGTYEQYF. The CDR3 DNA reads as TGTGCCAGCTCACCAATGGGAACCTACGAGCAGTACTTC.

V usage is TRBV28 and J usage is TRBJ2-2; no clear D gene. CDR1 and CDR2 (germline): MDHEN, SYDVKM. Trimming removed 3 bases at V and 4 bases at J, with 12 bases between. The CDR3 length is 15 residues. The CDR3 sequence is CASSFSRVSTGELFF. The CDR3 DNA sequence: TGTGCCAGCAGTTTTTCAAGGGTTTCCACCGGGGAGCTGTTTTTT.

This chain links TRBV6-1 with TRBJ1-4, with D unresolved. The CDR3 spans 17 residues. Trimming took 1 base from V and 5 from J, leaving 17 bases between them. Germline V lookup: CDR1 MNHNS, CDR2 SASEGT. This CDR3 is CASSEVARGGPNEKLFF. In nucleotides, the CDR3 is TGTGCCAGCAGTGAAGTGGCACGGGGAGGGCCGAATGAAAAACTGTTTTTT.

V usage is TRBV7-2 and J usage is TRBJ2-2; 7 bases are shared with TRBD1. The germline V gene has CDR1 SGHTA and CDR2 FQGNSA. V dropped 2 bases and J dropped 6; count of bases not matched to a gene: 9. This CDR3 has 16 residues. The CDR3 nucleotides read TGTGCCAGCAGCTTACGGGTACAGACAGGGCCCGGGGAGCTGTTTTTT. Amino acids: CASSLRVQTGPGELFF.

The rearrangement joins TRBV20-1 to TRBJ2-1; a weak D match, TRBD1 (5 bases). This CDR3 spans 11 amino acids. Germline loops: CDR1 DFQATT, CDR2 SNEGSKA (reference sequence). Trimming removed 4 bases at V and 8 bases at J, with 9 bases between. The CDR3 coding sequence is TGCAGTGCTACAGGGTACGATGAGCAGTTCTTC. This encodes CSATGYDEQFF.

CDR3 sequence: CASSPGLAGFANTGELFF. CDR3 nucleotides: TGTGCCAGCAGTCCCGGACTAGCGGGTTTCGCGAACACCGGGGAGCTGTTTTTT. The chain has TRBV28 and TRBJ2-2; 11 bases align to TRBD2. This CDR3 comprises 18 residues. In germline, CDR1 is MDHEN, CDR2 SYDVKM. Trimming took 5 bases from V and 0 from J; bases not matched to a gene: 8.

The chain is built from TRBV7-2 and TRBJ2-7; 7 bases match TRBD1. The V gene end was trimmed by 6 bases and the J gene end by 4 bases; junction bases not matched to a gene: 9. The V gene's germline CDR1 is SGHTA and CDR2 FQGNSA. The CDR3 covers 14 residues. The CDR3 DNA reads TGTGCCAGCAGACCCGTGAAGGGGGCATACGAGCAGTACTTC. Its translation: CASRPVKGAYEQYF.

V usage is TRBV19 and J usage is TRBJ2-7; 9 nucleotides match TRBD1. Germline V CDR1 and CDR2: LNHDA, SQIVND (reference sequence). V shed 3 bases and J 3 bases; nucleotides not matched to a gene: 3. This CDR3 has 14 residues. The CDR3 loop is CASSIGQGSYEQYF. DNA for the CDR3: TGTGCCAGTAGTATTGGACAGGGGAGCTACGAGCAGTACTTC.

CDR3 in DNA: TGTGCCAGCAGCTATCAGACAGGTTCACGATCGCCCCAGCATTTT. It translates to CASSYQTGSRSPQHF. This chain joins TRBV5-5 and TRBJ1-5; the D gene is possibly TRBD1 (6 bases). Germline lookup yields CDR1 SGHKS and CDR2 YYEKEE (reference sequence). The CDR3 length is 15 residues. The V and J ends lost 3 bases and 9 bases respectively, with 19 bases between them. Full variable domain (rest looked up from reference TRBV5-5 and TRBJ1-5): DAGVTQSPTHLIKTRGQQVTLRCSPISGHKSVSWYQQVLGQGPQFIFQYYEKEERGRGNFPDRFSARQFPNYSSELNVNALLLGDSALYLCASSYQTGSRSPQHFGDGTRLSIL.

The rearrangement joins TRBV9 to TRBJ2-1; possible D gene TRBD2, 5 bases. CDR3 size: 15 residues. Germline V gene data show CDR1 as SGDLS and CDR2 as YYNGEE. V was clipped by 4 bases and J by 0 bases, with 11 bases between them. The CDR3 spells CASSTGESSYNEQFF. The CDR3 region has the DNA TGTGCCAGCAGCACCGGGGAAAGCTCCTACAATGAGCAGTTCTTC.

The chain joins TRBV18 to TRBJ2-1; tentative D call: TRBD2 (6 bases). Trimming shortened V by 0 bases and J by 7 bases, and 7 bases separated the two germline ends. CDR3 length: 13 residues. Germline V gene sequence: CDR1 KGHSH, CDR2 LQKENI. The CDR3 nucleotides read TGTGCCAGCTCACCACCGGCGGGAAATGAGCAGTTCTTC. It specifies CASSPPAGNEQFF.

The chain combines TRBV4-2 with TRBJ1-5, with a weak D call TRBD1 (6 bases). The CDR3 has 15 amino acids. Trimming pared 0 bases from V and 7 bases from J, leaving 13 bases between. Germline V gives CDR1 LGHNA, CDR2 YNFKEQ. CDR3: CASSQDRGLRQPQHF. The CDR3 nucleotides read TGTGCCAGCAGCCAAGACAGGGGACTGCGGCAGCCCCAGCATTTT.

The V and J genes are TRBV5-1 and TRBJ2-5; D perhaps matches TRBD2 (6 bases). This CDR3 comprises 16 residues. CDR1 and CDR2 from the germline V gene are SGHRS and YFSETQ. Deletions cut 3 bases from V and 0 bases from J, with 15 bases between. The CDR3 sequence is CASSYDPSSDQETQYF. Here the CDR3 DNA reads TGCGCCAGCAGCTATGACCCCTCTAGCGACCAAGAGACCCAGTACTTC.

This clone has just one count. The chain is built from TRBV7-2 and TRBJ1-2; 7 nucleotides agree with TRBD1. CDR1 SGHTA and CDR2 FQGNSA come from the germline V gene. The CDR3 length is 16 residues. The V segment lost 0 bases and the J segment 4 bases; nucleotides outside the gene matches: 8. CDR3 coding DNA: TGTGCCAGCAGCTTAGCAACTACAGGGGACGGCTATGGCTACACCTTC. Residues: CASSLATTGDGYGYTF.

This clone was observed a few times. The rearrangement uses TRBV21-1 and TRBJ1-5. TRBV21-1 is a listed pseudogene. The CDR3 spans 14 residues. For the CDR3, the DNA is TGTGCCAGCAGCATCACCTCGATAAATCAGCCCCAGCATTTT. Translated, it gives CASSITSINQPQHF.

This clone was detected only a few times. The chain uses TRBV29-1 and TRBJ1-5; D gene ambiguous. The V gene lost 7 bases and the J gene lost 2 bases, with 12 bases spanning the gap. Germline V lookup: CDR1 SQVTM, CDR2 ANQGSEA. CDR3 length: 13 amino acids. CDR3: CSAGPGGNQPQHF. CDR3 nucleotide sequence: TGCAGCGCCGGGCCGGGTGGCAATCAGCCCCAGCATTTT.

The rearrangement uses TRBV2 and TRBJ2-3; D is possibly TRBD1 or TRBD2 (5 bases each). The V end was cut by 3 bases, the J end by 3 bases, with 13 bases between. This CDR3 is 15 amino acids long. Germline V lookup: CDR1 SNHLY, CDR2 FYNNEI. The CDR3 spells CASSDGAAGTDTQYF. The CDR3 DNA reads as TGTGCCAGCAGTGATGGGGCCGCGGGTACAGATACGCAGTATTTT. Together with reference TRBV2 and TRBJ2-3, the CDR3 gives the full variable domain: EPEVTQTPSHQVTQMGQEVILRCVPISNHLYFYWYRQILGQKVEFLVSFYNNEISEKSEIFDDQFSVERPDGSNFTLKIRSTKLEDSAMYFCASSDGAAGTDTQYFGPGTRLTVL.

The CDR3 DNA follows: TGTGCCAGCAGCACCCGGGACAGACGGACGAGGGACGAGCAGTACTTC. This sequence encodes CASSTRDRRTRDEQYF. The gene calls are TRBV11-1 and TRBJ2-7, with 7 positions matching TRBD1. This CDR3 spans 16 amino acids. CDR1 is SGHAT and CDR2 is FQDESV in the germline V gene (reference sequence). J was trimmed by 5 bases and V by 5 bases; bases with no gene match: 15.

The chain recombines TRBV19 with TRBJ2-1, with 9 bases identical to TRBD1. Trimming removed 4 bases from V and 2 bases from J; junction bases left unmatched: 9. CDR3 size: 17 residues. Germline CDR1 and CDR2: LNHDA and SQIVND (reference sequence). CDR3 nucleotides: TGTGCCAGTAGTAGCCCCGGACAGGGGATTGCCTACAATGAGCAGTTCTTC. This codes for CASSSPGQGIAYNEQFF.

This chain connects TRBV30 to TRBJ1-2; no clear D. The CDR3 has 12 amino acids. V lost 0 bases, J lost 6 bases, and 8 bases lay in between. Looked up from germline, CDR1 is GTSNPN and CDR2 is SVGIG (reference sequence). As DNA, the CDR3 is TGTGCCTGGAGTGTTTCCCTTAATGGCTACACCTTC. Amino acid sequence: CAWSVSLNGYTF.

This chain uses TRBV30 with TRBJ2-2; 8 bases line up with TRBD2. The CDR3 length is 16 residues. J lost 5 bases, V lost 3 bases, and 11 bases had no gene match. Germline lookup yields CDR1 GTSNPN and CDR2 SVGIG (reference sequence). The CDR3 DNA is TGTGCCTGGAGGCCGTGGGGCGGGGGGATTACCGGGGAGCTGTTTTTT. Protein product: CAWRPWGGGITGELFF.

V usage is TRBV20-1 and J usage is TRBJ2-3, with no clear D. Looked up from germline, CDR1 is DFQATT and CDR2 is SNEGSKA (reference sequence). The CDR3 is 10 amino acids. The DNA of the CDR3 is TGCAGCGTCAAACCGGATACGCAGTATTTT. Its translation is CSVKPDTQYF.

V and J are TRBV28 and TRBJ2-4; D might be TRBD2 (6 bases). The CDR3 covers 14 residues. V was shortened by 3 bases and J by 6 bases, with 12 bases between the two germline ends. CDR1 is MDHEN and CDR2 is SYDVKM in the germline V gene. CDR3 DNA: TGTGCCAGCAGTTTTCCCAGGAGGGTAAACATTCAGTACTTC. The encoded protein is CASSFPRRVNIQYF.

CDR3 residues: CATTGLFSYEQYF. The CDR3 DNA reads TGTGCCACCACGGGACTGTTCTCCTACGAGCAGTACTTC. This chain connects TRBV28 to TRBJ2-7, with D possibly being TRBD2 (6 bases). This CDR3 is built from 13 residues. V was cut by 10 bases and J by 0 bases, with 13 bases left in between. Per germline, CDR1 MDHEN and CDR2 SYDVKM.

The count of this clone is one. This chain uses TRBV6-5 with TRBJ2-5; TRBD1 aligns across 12 bases. Germline loops: CDR1 MNHEY, CDR2 SVGAGI. V gave up 2 bases and J gave up 6 bases; unmatched junction bases: 4. The CDR3 has 15 amino acids. CDR3 DNA sequence: TGTGCCAGCAGTTACCCGGGACAGGGGGCAAAGACCCAGTACTTC. It is translated as CASSYPGQGAKTQYF.

V is TRBV12-2 and J is TRBJ1-1. TRBV12-2 is noted as a pseudogene. The CDR3 has 17 amino acids. The DNA of the CDR3 is TGTGCAAGTCGCCCCCGGTGGGGACGTCCCGAGGGTGATGAAGCTTTCTTT. This codes for CASRPRWGRPEGDEAFF.

V gene TRBV20-1 combines with J gene TRBJ1-6, with D unresolved. This CDR3 is 8 amino acids long. Deletions cut 5 bases from V and 13 bases from J, with 3 bases between. Germline V gives CDR1 DFQATT, CDR2 SNEGSKA (reference sequence). As DNA, the CDR3 is TGCAGTGCTTACCCCCTCCACTTT. This encodes CSAYPLHF.